Presented here are 18 T cell receptor beta chains from one specimen sequenced in a study of beta chain features in type 1 diabetes. Sequenced material consisted of expressed TCRB transcripts (all of the isolated RNA was reverse transcribed). The assay was immunoSEQ multiplex PCR, and TCRdb's table has in-frame clones only and misses some. The sample lists 900,000 or so clones, roughly 15% occurring once. The sequenced material came from naive CD4+ T cells from blood. The receptor set was obtained from a woman between 18 and 29 years old in good health.

This clone has a handful of counts. The rearrangement joins TRBV7-9 to TRBJ2-1; 8 bases are shared with TRBD2. Germline loops: CDR1 SEHNR, CDR2 FQNEAQ (reference sequence). V shed 5 bases, J shed 6 bases, and the junction held 9 bases outside the gene matches. The CDR3 is made up of 15 amino acids. This chain's CDR3 is CASSPVAGMGNEQFF. The CDR3 DNA follows: TGTGCCAGCAGCCCCGTAGCGGGAATGGGCAATGAGCAGTTCTTC.

Concerning this clone itself: At the DNA level, this CDR3 is encoded by other sequences in the same sample as well. DNA for the CDR3: TGTGCCAGCAGCGCTGGGACAGAAGAGACCCAGTACTTC. This encodes CASSAGTEETQYF. The gene calls are TRBV9 and TRBJ2-5; TRBD1 matches 7 bases. The CDR3 contains 13 residues. V gave up 3 bases and J gave up 3 bases; unmatched junction bases: 2. The germline CDR1 and CDR2 sequences are SGDLS and YYNGEE. Using reference TRBV9 and TRBJ2-5 for the parts outside the CDR3, the full variable domain is DSGVTQTPKHLITATGQRVTLRCSPRSGDLSVYWYQQSLDQGLQFLIQYYNGEERAKGNILERFSAQQFPDLHSELNLSSLELGDSALYFCASSAGTEETQYFGPGTRLLVL.

The chain links TRBV2 to TRBJ2-5; tentatively, D is TRBD1 (5 bases). Deletions cut 8 bases from V and 1 base from J, with 11 bases between. Germline values: CDR1 SNHLY, CDR2 FYNNEI. The CDR3 is 13 residues long. CDR3 amino acids: CASFRQFQETQYF. The DNA of the CDR3 is TGTGCCAGCTTTAGACAGTTCCAAGAGACCCAGTACTTC.

V is TRBV2 and J is TRBJ2-1; TRBD2 matches 9 bases. Germline CDR1 is SNHLY and CDR2 is FYNNEI. This CDR3 has 15 residues. The trim removed 6 bases at V and 4 bases at J, leaving 7 bases unmatched. CDR3: CASRDPGLAYNEQFF. Written as DNA, the CDR3 is TGTGCCAGCAGGGACCCGGGACTAGCATACAATGAGCAGTTCTTC.

The table lists this clone with a few counts. The J gene is TRBJ2-1, the V gene TRBV19; TRBD2 matches at 10 bases. V dropped 6 bases and J dropped 9; count of bases not matched to a gene: 8. CDR3 length: 14 residues. Germline V CDR1 and CDR2: LNHDA, SQIVND (reference sequence). In DNA form, the CDR3 reads TGTGCCAGTAGCAGCGGGAGGGCCCTAATTGAGCAGTTCTTC. The encoded protein is CASSSGRALIEQFF. Full variable domain (outside the CDR3, taken from reference TRBV19 and TRBJ2-1): DGGITQSPKYLFRKEGQNVTLSCEQNLNHDAMYWYRQDPGQGLRLIYYSQIVNDFQKGDIAEGYSVSREKKESFPLTVTSAQKNPTAFYLCASSSGRALIEQFFGPGTRLTVL.

This clone was found a few times. The chain links TRBV7-9 to TRBJ2-3; TRBD2 is a possible D gene (5 bases). V was cut by 6 bases and J by 6 bases, with 16 bases left in between. CDR1 and CDR2 from the germline V gene are SEHNR and FQNEAQ (reference sequence). The CDR3 is 14 residues long. Here the CDR3 DNA reads TGTGCCAGCAGTTCCGGGTCCCGGAGGGATACGCAGTATTTT. It is translated as CASSSGSRRDTQYF.

This clone was found a few times. This CDR3 reads CASSLNPRPRDTLYF. In DNA, the CDR3 is TGTGCCAGCAGTTTAAACCCCCGCCCACGGGACACCCTGTACTTC. The chain employs TRBV28 and TRBJ2-7; tentative D call: TRBD1 (6 bases). Germline V lookup: CDR1 MDHEN, CDR2 SYDVKM. V gave up 2 bases and J gave up 12 bases, with 23 bases separating them. The CDR3 runs to 15 residues.

This clone was seen only a few times. This chain uses TRBV7-2 with TRBJ2-7; D gene ambiguous. From germline, CDR1 is SGHTA and CDR2 FQGNSA. The CDR3 totals 15 residues. V lost 3 bases and J lost 0, with 12 bases in between. For the CDR3, the DNA is TGTGCCAGCAGCTTCCGGACGGGCGCCTCCTACGAGCAGTACTTC. This gives the protein CASSFRTGASYEQYF. Full variable domain (rest looked up from reference TRBV7-2 and TRBJ2-7): GAGVSQSPSNKVTEKGKDVELRCDPISGHTALYWYRQSLGQGLEFLIYFQGNSAPDKSGLPSDRFSAERTGGSVSTLTIQRTQQEDSAVYLCASSFRTGASYEQYFGPGTRLTVT.

This clone was picked up a small number of times. The chain joins TRBV5-4 to TRBJ2-1, with TRBD2 identical over 10 bases. The CDR3 has 16 residues. The germline gives CDR1 SGHNT, CDR2 YYREEE (reference sequence). V dropped 4 bases and J dropped 5; count of bases not matched to a gene: 9. Here the CDR3 DNA reads TGTGCCAGCAGCCCGGGGTCTAGCGGGGGAAACAATGAGCAGTTCTTC. Translation: CASSPGSSGGNNEQFF.

This chain links TRBV7-2 with TRBJ1-4; TRBD1 aligns across 8 bases. V gave up 2 bases and J gave up 2 bases; unmatched junction bases: 10. Germline assignment: CDR1 SGHTA and CDR2 FQGNSA. The CDR3 is 18 residues long. CDR3 nucleotides: TGTGCCAGCAGCTTAAGGCCGGGACAGGTCTTCACTAATGAAAAACTGTTTTTT. Translation: CASSLRPGQVFTNEKLFF. Supplemented by reference TRBV7-2 and TRBJ1-4, the full variable domain reads GAGVSQSPSNKVTEKGKDVELRCDPISGHTALYWYRQSLGQGLEFLIYFQGNSAPDKSGLPSDRFSAERTGGSVSTLTIQRTQQEDSAVYLCASSLRPGQVFTNEKLFFGSGTQLSVL.

This clone has only a few counts. As DNA, the CDR3 is TGCGCCAGCAGCTTGGGGCCGGGGACCCGCACAGATACGCAGTATTTT. Translating gives CASSLGPGTRTDTQYF. The V and J genes are TRBV5-1 and TRBJ2-3; D could derive from TRBD1 or TRBD2 (5 bases each). The V gene's germline CDR1 is SGHRS and CDR2 YFSETQ. V was cut by 0 bases and J by 1 base, with 12 bases left in between. This CDR3 has 16 amino acids.

This clone showed up just a few times. V is TRBV7-2 and J is TRBJ2-3; 15 bases match TRBD2. Unmatched junction bases numbered 5, after V lost 3 bases and J lost 7 bases. The germline V gene encodes CDR1 SGHTA and CDR2 FQGNSA. The CDR3 consists of 16 residues. Here the CDR3 DNA reads TGTGCCAGCAGCTTGGGACTAGCGGGGGGACCTTATACGCAGTATTTT. Translating gives CASSLGLAGGPYTQYF.

This clone was seen a few times. The genes are TRBV18 and TRBJ2-6; D remains unclear. Germline V gene sequence: CDR1 KGHSH, CDR2 LQKENI. V was pared by 6 bases and J by 0 bases, with 9 bases between. The length of the CDR3 is 15 residues. The CDR3 spells CASSIAISGANVLTF. In DNA, the CDR3 is TGTGCCAGCTCGATCGCGATCTCTGGGGCCAACGTCCTGACTTTC.

This clone was observed a handful of times. J is TRBJ2-5 and V is TRBV6-5, with D possibly TRBD2 on 6 matching bases. The V gene lost 1 base and the J gene lost 5 bases, with 17 bases spanning the gap. Germline loops: CDR1 MNHEY, CDR2 SVGAGI. This CDR3 has 16 amino acids. This CDR3 reads CASSYFLGGEAETQYF. DNA for the CDR3: TGTGCCAGCAGTTACTTTCTGGGCGGGGAGGCTGAGACCCAGTACTTC.

This clone was counted a few times. V and J are TRBV27 and TRBJ2-7, with TRBD2 matching 9 bases. V lost 5 bases to trimming and J lost 0 bases; unmatched junction nucleotides: 8. Germline-derived CDR1 and CDR2 are MNHEY and SMNVEV (reference sequence). There are 16 residues in the CDR3. The CDR3 is CASSPSGMARSYEQYF. The CDR3 bases are TGTGCCAGCAGTCCTAGCGGGATGGCCCGCTCCTACGAGCAGTACTTC.

This clone occurred a few times. This chain links TRBV28 with TRBJ2-3; 10 nucleotides match TRBD2. There are 16 residues in the CDR3. The ends lost 5 bases at V and 0 bases at J; junction bases unmatched: 5. Germline CDR1 is MDHEN and CDR2 is SYDVKM. The CDR3 DNA reads as TGTGCCAGCAGTCGAACTAGCGGGAAAAGCACAGATACGCAGTATTTT. Translation gives CASSRTSGKSTDTQYF.

This clone was picked up many times. The V gene is TRBV18, the J gene TRBJ2-1; no definite D call. CDR3 length: 15 residues. Germline loops: CDR1 KGHSH, CDR2 LQKENI. Trimming stripped 6 bases from V and 1 base from J, with 13 bases between. CDR3 residues: CASSVRAHSYNEQFF. The CDR3, as DNA: TGTGCCAGCTCGGTCCGGGCCCATTCCTACAATGAGCAGTTCTTC.

Only a few counts were recorded for this clone. The chain combines TRBV7-2 with TRBJ2-3; D gene ambiguous. The CDR3 covers 13 residues. The V gene lost 4 bases and the J gene lost 4 bases, with 9 bases spanning the gap. The germline V gene encodes CDR1 SGHTA and CDR2 FQGNSA. Here the CDR3 reads CASSSQEADTQYF. CDR3 DNA sequence: TGTGCCAGCAGCTCCCAAGAGGCAGATACGCAGTATTTT.